The T cell receptor (beta chain) described here comes from a study of technical replicates of blood from a few donors. This clone showed up just a few times. With V trimmed by 5 bases and J by 8 bases, 17 bases remained unmatched. This CDR3 is built from 17 residues. CDR1 and CDR2 (germline): MGHRA, YSYEKL. TCRdb's copy holds only in-frame clones and misses some; the assay was immunoSEQ multiplex PCR. Counted here are around 68,000 clones, roughly 89% occurring once; the ten biggest clones make up 0.37%. This chain connects TRBV4-1 to TRBJ1-4; 7 nucleotides match TRBD1. The material sequenced was T cells isolated from PBMCs. This TCR came from a human donor in good health. Some clones in this sample may be carry-over from other donors' samples. CDR3 amino acids: CASSDTGARDAKEKLFF. The DNA of the CDR3 is TGCGCCAGCAGCGATACAGGGGCCCGGGACGCAAAGGAAAAACTGTTTTTT.